One sample yielded the 25 T cell receptor beta chains listed below, sequenced in a study of cytomegalovirus exposure and HLA in healthy donors. 60 Vbeta and 13 Jbeta primers were used in PCR. Here immunoSEQ multiplex PCR was the method, and the copy in TCRdb shows in-frame clones only, minus some. The sample shows some 190,000 clones, more than 60% of them seen only once. The sequencing sample was made of PBMCs. The receptors originated from a woman between 25 and 40 years old in good health and CMV-seropositive.

The genes are TRBV11-1 and TRBJ1-1; D perhaps matches TRBD1 (6 bases). In germline, CDR1 is SGHAT, CDR2 FQDESV (reference sequence). Trimming cost V 5 bases and J 1 base, with 11 bases left between them. The CDR3 has 14 residues. CDR3 in amino acids: CASSAGASNTEAFF. CDR3 DNA: TGTGCCAGCAGCGCGGGGGCTTCGAACACTGAAGCTTTCTTT.

This clone was detected once. The chain carries TRBV18 and TRBJ2-1; 12 bases line up with TRBD2. The CDR3 runs to 19 residues. V was clipped by 1 base and J by 3 bases; unmatched bases: 10. The germline V gene has CDR1 KGHSH and CDR2 LQKENI. Written as DNA, the CDR3 is TGTGCCAGCTCACCACTGTGGGGAAAGACTAGCGGGAGCTACAATGAGCAGTTCTTC. This translates into CASSPLWGKTSGSYNEQFF.

The J gene is TRBJ1-1, the V gene TRBV30, with a possible D match to TRBD1 (5 bases). V lost 1 base and J 2 bases, leaving 8 bases between the germline ends. This CDR3 region has 13 residues. Germline V gives CDR1 GTSNPN, CDR2 SVGIG (reference sequence). The chain's CDR3 is CAWSAWGNTEAFF. The CDR3 DNA sequence: TGTGCCTGGAGTGCATGGGGCAACACTGAAGCTTTCTTT.

The genes are TRBV19 and TRBJ1-2, with TRBD1 as a possible D gene (6 bases). CDR3 size: 14 residues. V lost 7 bases to trimming and J lost 3 bases, with 15 bases between them. Germline V gives CDR1 LNHDA, CDR2 SQIVND (reference sequence). The CDR3 region is CASKGTTYDYGYTF. The CDR3, as DNA: TGTGCCAGTAAGGGGACAACCTACGACTATGGCTACACCTTC.

The chain combines TRBV5-4 with TRBJ2-7; TRBD1 matches at 9 bases. The germline V gene has CDR1 SGHNT and CDR2 YYREEE (reference sequence). The CDR3 is 15 amino acids. Unmatched junction bases numbered 9, after V lost 5 bases and J lost 3 bases. Here the CDR3 reads CASRKTGTGNYEQYF. The CDR3 bases are TGTGCCAGCAGGAAGACCGGGACAGGGAACTACGAGCAGTACTTC.

V usage is TRBV4-1 and J usage is TRBJ2-7, with 11 bases matching TRBD2. Per germline, CDR1 MGHRA and CDR2 YSYEKL. The CDR3 totals 16 residues. V shed 2 bases and J 1 base; nucleotides not matched to a gene: 4. DNA of the CDR3: TGCGCCAGCAGCCAACAGCCTAGCGGGAGGTCCTACGAGCAGTACTTC. It translates to CASSQQPSGRSYEQYF.

This clone was detected a few times. The rearrangement links TRBV6-4 to TRBJ1-1, with 7 bases that match TRBD1. Losses at the gene ends were 7 bases for V and 0 bases for J; bases not matched to a gene: 11. The CDR3 length is 16 residues. Per the germline V gene, CDR1 is MRHNA and CDR2 is SNTAGT. CDR3 sequence reads: CASIPWWTGVNTEAFF. CDR3 nucleotides: TGTGCCAGCATCCCCTGGTGGACAGGAGTGAACACTGAAGCTTTCTTT.

The chain employs TRBV11-2 and TRBJ2-2; 7 bases are a match to TRBD2. CDR1 SGHAT and CDR2 FQNNGV come from the germline V gene. V was pared by 3 bases and J by 4 bases, with 5 bases of the junction left unmatched. The CDR3 consists of 15 residues. CDR3 amino acids: CASSFLGGSTGELFF. The CDR3 bases are TGTGCCAGCAGCTTTCTCGGGGGGTCCACCGGGGAGCTGTTTTTT.

The chain is built from TRBV4-1 and TRBJ1-5; 7 nucleotides align to TRBD1. Germline values: CDR1 MGHRA, CDR2 YSYEKL. The CDR3 spans 15 residues. The V segment lost 1 base and the J segment 5 bases; nucleotides outside the gene matches: 5. This chain's CDR3 is CASSQGGTAHQPQHF. For the CDR3, the DNA is TGCGCCAGCAGCCAAGGTGGGACAGCCCATCAGCCCCAGCATTTT.

This clone was picked up one time. The chain recombines TRBV7-9 with TRBJ2-7; 8 bases are a match to TRBD2. CDR3 length equals 16 residues. The germline gives CDR1 SEHNR, CDR2 FQNEAQ (reference sequence). V lost 1 base, J lost 5 bases, and 10 bases stayed unmatched. The CDR3 DNA is TGTGCCAGCAGCTTAGTTACTAGCGGTAGGCGGAACGAGCAGTACTTC. It translates to CASSLVTSGRRNEQYF.

The CDR3 DNA reads as TGTGCCAGCAGCTCAAACCCGGGTTTGCCTTTCTTT. Translated: CASSSNPGLPFF. The V and J genes are TRBV28 and TRBJ1-1; D ambiguous. The germline V gene encodes CDR1 MDHEN and CDR2 SYDVKM. CDR3 size: 12 residues. The V and J ends lost 6 bases and 12 bases respectively, with 17 bases between them.

The V gene is TRBV18, the J gene TRBJ2-7; 8 positions match TRBD2. With 3 bases clipped from V and 3 bases from J, the junction kept 13 bases outside the gene matches. CDR1 KGHSH and CDR2 LQKENI come from the germline V gene. The CDR3 spans 17 residues. Here the CDR3 reads CASSPQSGGGLVYEQYF. DNA of the CDR3: TGTGCCAGCTCACCCCAGTCCGGCGGGGGGCTGGTCTACGAGCAGTACTTC.

This sequence joins TRBV11-3 and TRBJ2-3, with 14 bases identical to TRBD2. The germline V gene encodes CDR1 SGHNT and CDR2 YENEEA. J lost 5 bases, V lost 1 base, and 5 bases had no gene match. The CDR3 contains 17 residues. The CDR3 is CASSLGRTSGRLDTQYF. CDR3 nucleotide sequence: TGTGCCAGCAGCTTAGGTCGGACTAGCGGGAGGTTAGATACGCAGTATTTT.

The chain links TRBV4-3 to TRBJ2-2; 7 bases are shared with TRBD2. The J segment lost 1 base and the V segment lost 8 bases, leaving 4 bases of the junction unmatched. The CDR3 totals 14 residues. CDR1 and CDR2 (germline): LGHNA, YSLEER. CDR3 bases: TGCGCCAGCCGCCCGGGGGGGAACACCGGGGAGCTGTTTTTT. Its protein product is CASRPGGNTGELFF.

The rearrangement uses TRBV6-1 and TRBJ1-5, with 8 bases matching TRBD1. This CDR3 is 16 amino acids long. Germline assignment: CDR1 MNHNS and CDR2 SASEGT. After removal of 4 bases from V and 4 bases from J, the junction contained 9 bases not matched to a gene. CDR3 in DNA: TGTGCCAGCAGTGGCCCGGACAGGGAACGGAATCAGCCCCAGCATTTT. Translated, it gives CASSGPDRERNQPQHF.

The chain has TRBV28 and TRBJ2-3, with TRBD2 matching 14 bases. The CDR3 length is 18 residues. Germline-derived CDR1 and CDR2 are MDHEN and SYDVKM. Trimming took 4 bases from V and 4 from J; bases not matched to a gene: 10. CDR3 residues: CASSSAGLAGGMADTQYF. DNA of the CDR3: TGTGCCAGCAGTTCGGCCGGACTAGCGGGGGGCATGGCAGATACGCAGTATTTT.

This clone was detected once. The DNA for the CDR3 is TGTGCGATCGAGACAGGGGATGGCTATGGCTACACCTTC. It is translated as CAIETGDGYGYTF. The chain recombines TRBV6-1 with TRBJ1-2; 8 bases line up with TRBD1. The germline V gene has CDR1 MNHNS and CDR2 SASEGT. This CDR3 comprises 13 residues.

The J gene is TRBJ2-3, the V gene TRBV9, with 10 bases fitting TRBD1. Germline V lookup: CDR1 SGDLS, CDR2 YYNGEE. V shed 4 bases, J shed 4 bases, and the junction held 9 bases outside the gene matches. The CDR3 is made up of 16 amino acids. The CDR3 is CASSNRDRGSADTQYF. The CDR3 DNA is TGTGCCAGCAGCAACCGGGACAGGGGAAGTGCAGATACGCAGTATTTT.

V gene TRBV7-8 combines with J gene TRBJ1-1; D might be TRBD1 (6 bases). CDR1 and CDR2 (germline): SGHVS, FQNEAQ. Between the trimmed V and J ends, which lost 4 bases and 1 base, there was a span of 16 bases. The CDR3 runs 16 residues. The CDR3 DNA is TGTGCCAGCAGCTCTGGGCAGGGGCTTTGGAACACTGAAGCTTTCTTT. It encodes CASSSGQGLWNTEAFF.

The rearrangement joins TRBV7-2 to TRBJ2-5, with 14 bases that match TRBD2. The J segment lost 13 bases and the V segment lost 5 bases, leaving 6 bases of the junction unmatched. CDR1 is SGHTA and CDR2 is FQGNSA in the germline V gene. CDR3 length: 13 amino acids. The CDR3 loop is CASSAPTSGRAYF. The CDR3 coding sequence is TGTGCCAGCAGCGCCCCGACTAGCGGGAGGGCGTACTTC.

The genes are TRBV19 and TRBJ2-5; D possibly corresponds to TRBD2 (6 bases). Trimming stripped 4 bases from V and 1 base from J, with 10 bases between. The CDR3 is 14 residues long. In germline, CDR1 is LNHDA, CDR2 SQIVND (reference sequence). The CDR3 spells CASSKGGSQETQYF. The CDR3 DNA reads TGTGCCAGTAGTAAGGGAGGCAGCCAAGAGACCCAGTACTTC.

V is TRBV2 and J is TRBJ1-4; the D is unclear. The CDR3 contains 11 residues. Trimming left V 7 bases short and J 5 bases short, with 5 bases between. Germline V gene sequence: CDR1 SNHLY, CDR2 FYNNEI. Here the CDR3 DNA reads TGTGCCAGCAATCTGAATGAAAAACTGTTTTTT. This translates into CASNLNEKLFF.

V gene TRBV28 combines with J gene TRBJ2-7; no definite D call. V dropped 7 bases and J dropped 4 bases, with 14 bases sitting between them. The CDR3 runs 13 residues. CDR1 MDHEN and CDR2 SYDVKM come from the germline V gene. CDR3 coding DNA: TGTGCCAGCACCGAGGCCAAGAGTTACGAGCAGTACTTC. Translating gives CASTEAKSYEQYF.

The CDR3 here is CATQGGPVQETQYF. In DNA, the CDR3 is TGTGCCACTCAGGGGGGTCCAGTCCAAGAGACCCAGTACTTC. V is TRBV28 and J is TRBJ2-5; a possible D gene is TRBD1 (7 bases). The germline CDR1 and CDR2 sequences are MDHEN and SYDVKM. V gave up 10 bases and J gave up 1 base, with 16 bases separating them. The CDR3 consists of 14 residues.

This sequence joins TRBV5-1 and TRBJ2-1, with a weak D call TRBD2 (6 bases). V was pared by 4 bases and J by 4 bases, with 9 bases between. The CDR3 is 13 amino acids. Germline V gene data show CDR1 as SGHRS and CDR2 as YFSETQ. CDR3 nucleotides: TGCGCCAGCAGCCCCGGGACTTACAATGAGCAGTTCTTC. As protein: CASSPGTYNEQFF.